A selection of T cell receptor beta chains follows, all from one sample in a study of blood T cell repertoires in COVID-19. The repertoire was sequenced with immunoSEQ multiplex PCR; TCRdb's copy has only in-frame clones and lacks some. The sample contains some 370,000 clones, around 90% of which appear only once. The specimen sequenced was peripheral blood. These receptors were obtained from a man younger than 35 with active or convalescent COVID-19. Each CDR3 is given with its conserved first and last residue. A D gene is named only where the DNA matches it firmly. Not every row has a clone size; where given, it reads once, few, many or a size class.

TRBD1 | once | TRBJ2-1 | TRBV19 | CASSMGTGTGGNEQFF | TGTGCCAGTAGTATGGGTACCGGGACAGGGGGAAATGAGCAGTTCTTC
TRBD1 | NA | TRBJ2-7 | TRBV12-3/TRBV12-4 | CASKAGTGYEQYF | TGTGCCAGCAAGGCCGGGACAGGCTACGAGCAGTACTTC
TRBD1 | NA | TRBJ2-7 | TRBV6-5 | CASRMGQGIFNEQYF | TGTGCCAGCAGAATGGGACAGGGGATATTCAACGAGCAGTACTTC
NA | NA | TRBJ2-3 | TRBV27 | CASSYLAGGGTDTQYF | TGTGCCAGCAGTTACCTGGCCGGGGGTGGCACAGATACGCAGTATTTT
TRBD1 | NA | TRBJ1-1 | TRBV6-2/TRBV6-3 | CASSPGQGRGNTEAFF | TGTGCCAGCAGCCCGGGACAGGGGCGTGGGAACACTGAAGCTTTCTTT
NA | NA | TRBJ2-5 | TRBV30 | CAWSARVRETQYF | TGTGCCTGGAGTGCCAGGGTTCGCGAGACCCAGTACTTC
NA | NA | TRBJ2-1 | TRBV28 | CASSSDSYNEQFF | TGTGCCAGCAGTTCAGACAGCTACAATGAGCAGTTCTTC
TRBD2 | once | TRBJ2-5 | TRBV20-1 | CSASSPASGREYQETQYF | TGCAGTGCTAGTAGTCCGGCTAGCGGGAGGGAGTACCAAGAGACCCAGTACTTC
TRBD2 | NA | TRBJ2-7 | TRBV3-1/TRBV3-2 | CASSLASGGPYEQYF | TGTGCCAGCAGCCTCGCTAGCGGGGGACCGTACGAGCAGTACTTC
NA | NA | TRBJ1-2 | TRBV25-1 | CASSHRANYGYTF | TGTGCCAGCAGTCACAGGGCTAACTATGGCTACACCTTC
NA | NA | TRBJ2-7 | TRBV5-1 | CASSRDITYEQYF | TGCGCCAGCAGCCGGGACATCACCTACGAGCAGTACTTC
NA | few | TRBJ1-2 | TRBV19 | CASTPRGTNYGYTF | TGTGCCAGTACCCCGAGGGGGACTAACTATGGCTACACCTTC
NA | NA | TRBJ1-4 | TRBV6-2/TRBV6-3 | CASSRDSRRTNEKLFF | TGTGCCAGCAGTCGGGACTCCCGTCGCACTAATGAAAAACTGTTTTTT
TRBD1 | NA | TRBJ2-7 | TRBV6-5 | CASSDGQGAPYEQYF | TGTGCCAGCAGCGACGGACAGGGGGCCCCCTACGAGCAGTACTTC
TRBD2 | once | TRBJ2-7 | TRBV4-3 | CASSQEWASGILYEQYF | TGCGCCAGCAGCCAAGAATGGGCTAGCGGGATTTTATACGAGCAGTACTTC
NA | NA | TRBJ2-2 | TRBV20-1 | CSASPGYYTGELFF | TGCAGTGCTAGTCCGGGTTACTACACCGGGGAGCTGTTTTTT
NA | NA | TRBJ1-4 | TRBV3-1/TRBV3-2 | CASSQPYGIWEKLFF | TGTGCCAGCAGTCAACCATACGGGATTTGGGAAAAACTGTTTTTT
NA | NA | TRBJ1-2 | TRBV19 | CASSDSAEAGYTF | TGTGCCAGTAGTGACTCGGCAGAAGCCGGCTACACCTTC
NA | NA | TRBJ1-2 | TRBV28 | CASTSSGNYGYTF | TGTGCCAGCACCTCGAGCGGGAACTATGGCTACACCTTC
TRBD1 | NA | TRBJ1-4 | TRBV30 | CAWSAGQGAREKLFF | TGTGCCTGGAGTGCTGGACAGGGGGCGCGGGAAAAACTGTTTTTT
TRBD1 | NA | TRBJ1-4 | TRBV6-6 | CASDRGVANEKLFF | TGTGCCAGCGACAGGGGAGTCGCTAATGAAAAACTGTTTTTT
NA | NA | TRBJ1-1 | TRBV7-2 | CASSSDIYGTEAFF | TGTGCCAGCAGCTCGGACATATACGGCACTGAAGCTTTCTTT
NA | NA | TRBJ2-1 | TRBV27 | CASSRSVGTYNEQFF | TGTGCCAGCAGCAGGTCGGTCGGGACCTACAATGAGCAGTTCTTC
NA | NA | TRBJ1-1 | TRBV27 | CASRREVWTEAFF | TGTGCCAGCAGACGGGAGGTTTGGACTGAAGCTTTCTTT
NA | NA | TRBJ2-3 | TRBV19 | CASSMVGGLTDTQYF | TGTGCCAGTAGTATGGTGGGGGGGCTCACAGATACGCAGTATTTT
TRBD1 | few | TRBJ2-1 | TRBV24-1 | CATSPGQGARNEQFF | TGTGCCACCAGTCCCGGACAGGGGGCTCGGAATGAGCAGTTCTTC
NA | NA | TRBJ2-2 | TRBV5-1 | CASSNRDRNTGELFF | TGCGCCAGCAGCAACCGGGATAGGAACACCGGGGAGCTGTTTTTT
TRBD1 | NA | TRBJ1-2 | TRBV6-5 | CASSSRDREGLGYTF | TGTGCCAGCAGTTCCCGGGACAGGGAAGGGCTAGGCTACACCTTC
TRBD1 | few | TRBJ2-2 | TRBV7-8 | CASSPRTGGPGELFF | TGTGCCAGCAGCCCACGGACAGGGGGGCCCGGGGAGCTGTTTTTT
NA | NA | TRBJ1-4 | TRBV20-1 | CSASNRPGKLFF | TGCAGTGCTAGTAACAGGCCTGGAAAACTGTTTTTT
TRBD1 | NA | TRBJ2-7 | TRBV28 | CASSPPRQGSYEQYF | TGTGCCAGCAGTCCCCCGAGACAGGGCTCCTACGAGCAGTACTTC
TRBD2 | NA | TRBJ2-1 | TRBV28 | CASSLLGTSGRALDEQFF | TGTGCCAGCAGTTTACTCGGGACTAGCGGGAGGGCCCTCGATGAGCAGTTCTTC
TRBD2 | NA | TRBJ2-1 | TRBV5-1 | CASSLEVAGYNEQFF | TGCGCCAGCAGCTTGGAGGTAGCGGGGTACAATGAGCAGTTCTTC
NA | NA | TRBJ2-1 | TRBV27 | CASSRDTLSEQFF | TGTGCCAGCAGTAGGGACACTCTATCGGAGCAGTTCTTC
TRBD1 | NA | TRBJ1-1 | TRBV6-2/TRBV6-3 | CASSYPKGQEGTEAFF | TGTGCCAGCAGTTACCCCAAGGGACAGGAAGGCACTGAAGCTTTCTTT
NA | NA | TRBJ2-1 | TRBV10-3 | CAISRGGDEQFF | TGTGCCATCTCTCGAGGGGGGGACGAGCAGTTCTTC
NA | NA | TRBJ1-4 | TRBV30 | CAWSPFGEKLFF | TGTGCCTGGAGTCCGTTCGGTGAAAAACTGTTTTTT
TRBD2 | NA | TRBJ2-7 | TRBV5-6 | CASSWGLAEDSSYEQYF | TGTGCCAGCAGCTGGGGACTAGCGGAAGACAGCTCCTACGAGCAGTACTTC
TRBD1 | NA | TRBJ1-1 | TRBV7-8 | CASSRGAGQMNTEAFF | TGTGCCAGCAGCCGAGGTGCGGGACAGATGAACACTGAAGCTTTCTTT
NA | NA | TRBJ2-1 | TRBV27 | CASSVRGDEQFF | TGTGCCAGCAGTGTCAGGGGTGATGAGCAGTTCTTC
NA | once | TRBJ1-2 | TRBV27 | CASSSQGYGYTF | TGTGCCAGCAGTTCCCAGGGGTATGGCTACACCTTC
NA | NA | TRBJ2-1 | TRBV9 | CASSVDSGSYNEQFF | TGTGCCAGCAGCGTAGATTCGGGTTCCTACAATGAGCAGTTCTTC
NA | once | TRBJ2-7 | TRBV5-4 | CASSLAGSRNSYEQYF | TGTGCCAGCAGCTTGGCCGGTTCTAGGAACTCCTACGAGCAGTACTTC
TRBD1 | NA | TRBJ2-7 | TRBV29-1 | CSVHDRGGEQYF | TGCAGCGTTCATGACAGGGGAGGCGAGCAGTACTTC
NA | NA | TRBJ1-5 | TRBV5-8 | CASRLGNSNQPQHF | TGTGCCAGCAGACTAGGGAATAGCAATCAGCCCCAGCATTTT
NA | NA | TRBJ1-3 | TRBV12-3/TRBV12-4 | CASSPGAGNTIYF | TGTGCCAGCAGCCCAGGCGCTGGAAACACCATATATTTT